This TCR beta chain was sequenced in a study of cytomegalovirus exposure and HLA in healthy donors. Study-wide results and limits: A classifier reportedly called cytomegalovirus status with high sensitivity and specificity. It was 150 or so TCR beta chains that were listed as cytomegalovirus-associated. Three chains tied to CMV proved CMV antigen-specific in vitro.

Trimming at V came to 4 bases and at J to 4 bases, leaving 9 bases not matched to a gene. The CDR3 has 15 residues. Germline CDR1 and CDR2: SGHNT and YYREEE (reference sequence). On this clone: The target antigen is unknown.

Profiling relied on immunoSEQ multiplex PCR, and the TCRdb table lists in-frame clones only, not all of them. The sample has 97,000 or so clones; about 95% are singletons. The rearrangement joins TRBV5-4 to TRBJ2-7; 9 nucleotides agree with TRBD2. The sample comprised PBMCs. The TCR sequence derives from a woman aged 18-29 years in good health and CMV-seronegative. CDR3 DNA sequence: TGTGCCAGCAGCGGAGACGCGGGAGGGCCATACGAGCAGTACTTC. It encodes CASSGDAGGPYEQYF.